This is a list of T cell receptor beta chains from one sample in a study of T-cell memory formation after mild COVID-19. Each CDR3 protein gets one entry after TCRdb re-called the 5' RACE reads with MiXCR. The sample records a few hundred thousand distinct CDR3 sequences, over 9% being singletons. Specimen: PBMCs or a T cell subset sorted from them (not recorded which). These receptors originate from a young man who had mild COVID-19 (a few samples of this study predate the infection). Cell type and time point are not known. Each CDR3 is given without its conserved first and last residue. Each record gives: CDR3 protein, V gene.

CDR3: ASSPSGLQETQY
V: TRBV3-1

CDR3: ASRISGASTDTQY
V: TRBV27

CDR3: ASSLRDPMSGYT
V: TRBV7-9

CDR3: ASSMTENYGYT
V: TRBV28

CDR3: ASTPGTAMGIQY
V: TRBV12-3/TRBV12-4

CDR3: ASSQGMGDTEAF
V: TRBV3-1

CDR3: ASSFQGSYGYT
V: TRBV12-3/TRBV12-4

CDR3: SARADNEKLF
V: TRBV20-1

CDR3: ASSEGQDYGYT
V: TRBV7-9

CDR3: ASSLAQGANTEAF
V: TRBV5-1

CDR3: ASSQAVAGGPNEQY
V: TRBV4-2

CDR3: ASSPREPLRVNEQF
V: TRBV7-8

CDR3: ASRKTGFGDSGANVLT
V: TRBV6-4

CDR3: ASSPGILQF
V: TRBV12-3/TRBV12-4

CDR3: ASSVAPSQDGQF
V: TRBV9

CDR3: ASSGDRGRRTGANVLT
V: TRBV5-6

CDR3: ASSPWGIGANYGYT
V: TRBV4-1

CDR3: SARDGGAFGNTIY
V: TRBV20-1

CDR3: ASNVGTTHQPQH
V: TRBV12-3/TRBV12-4

CDR3: ASSLPGTGGSGYT
V: TRBV25-1

CDR3: ASSYSVTGTGANVLT
V: TRBV6-5

CDR3: ASSSPAGSPDTQY
V: TRBV6-5

CDR3: ATSRDQLGSPNQPQH
V: TRBV15

CDR3: ASSAPHGQGISGYT
V: TRBV7-3

CDR3: ASSLVGGHLFSPLH
V: TRBV5-6

CDR3: ASSLVAPGTQY
V: TRBV7-2

CDR3: ASRRLNQETQY
V: TRBV11-2

CDR3: SSLGQSYEQY
V: TRBV29-1

CDR3: ASSYVRGTSGETQY
V: TRBV6-5

CDR3: ASSLVPGANTEAF
V: TRBV5-1

CDR3: ASSNTGGSGELF
V: TRBV12-3/TRBV12-4

CDR3: ASSFSALNEQF
V: TRBV7-3

CDR3: ASSLGQSPDQPQH
V: TRBV12-3/TRBV12-4

CDR3: ASSGGDRGFQPQH
V: TRBV6-1

CDR3: SAGNGGRRNQPQH
V: TRBV20-1

CDR3: ASSQDPGQGTYEQY
V: TRBV4-1

CDR3: ASSPRTGYEQY
V: TRBV7-2